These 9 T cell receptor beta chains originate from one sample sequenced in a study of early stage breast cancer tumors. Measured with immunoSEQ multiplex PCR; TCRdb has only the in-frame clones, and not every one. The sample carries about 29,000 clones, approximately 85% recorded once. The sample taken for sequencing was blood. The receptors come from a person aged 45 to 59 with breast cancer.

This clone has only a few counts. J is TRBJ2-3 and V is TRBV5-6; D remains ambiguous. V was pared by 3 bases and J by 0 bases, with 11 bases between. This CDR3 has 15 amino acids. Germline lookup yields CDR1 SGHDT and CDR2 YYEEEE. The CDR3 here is CASSYYYSSTDTQYF. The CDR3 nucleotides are TGTGCCAGCAGCTACTACTATTCTAGCACAGATACGCAGTATTTT.

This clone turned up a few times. DNA for the CDR3: TGTGCCACCAGCAGGATGGGCGCTGAAGCTTTCTTT. Translated, it gives CATSRMGAEAFF. This sequence joins TRBV15 and TRBJ1-1; unclear D gene. Germline V gives CDR1 LNHNV, CDR2 YYDKDF (reference sequence). Trimming left V 3 bases short and J 6 bases short, with 8 bases between. The CDR3 sequence is 12 residues long.

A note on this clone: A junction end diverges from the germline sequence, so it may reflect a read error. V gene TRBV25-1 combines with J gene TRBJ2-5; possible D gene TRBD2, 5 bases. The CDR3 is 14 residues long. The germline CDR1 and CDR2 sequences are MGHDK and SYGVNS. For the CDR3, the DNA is TGTGCCACCAGAGGGTTTGGGAACCATGAGACCCAGTACTTC. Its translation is CATRGFGNHETQYF.

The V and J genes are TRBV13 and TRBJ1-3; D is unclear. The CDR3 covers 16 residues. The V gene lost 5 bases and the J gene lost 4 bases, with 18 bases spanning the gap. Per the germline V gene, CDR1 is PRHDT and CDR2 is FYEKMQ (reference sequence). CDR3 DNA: TGTGCCAGCAGCCTACCCCGCGCCGCCCAGGGAAACACCATATATTTT. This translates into CASSLPRAAQGNTIYF.

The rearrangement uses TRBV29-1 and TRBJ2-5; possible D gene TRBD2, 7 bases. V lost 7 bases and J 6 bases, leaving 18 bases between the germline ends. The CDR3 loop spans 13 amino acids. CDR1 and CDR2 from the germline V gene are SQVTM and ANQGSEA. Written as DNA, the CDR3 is TGCAGCGCCCTCCTGGAGGGGGGGAAGACCCAGTACTTC. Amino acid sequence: CSALLEGGKTQYF.

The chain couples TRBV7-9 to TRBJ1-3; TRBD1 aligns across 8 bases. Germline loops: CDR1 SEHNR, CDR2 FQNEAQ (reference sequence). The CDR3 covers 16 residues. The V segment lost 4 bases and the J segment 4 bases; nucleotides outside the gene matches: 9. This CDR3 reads CASSYPDRVGGNTIYF. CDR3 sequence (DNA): TGTGCCAGCAGCTATCCGGACAGGGTAGGCGGAAACACCATATATTTT.

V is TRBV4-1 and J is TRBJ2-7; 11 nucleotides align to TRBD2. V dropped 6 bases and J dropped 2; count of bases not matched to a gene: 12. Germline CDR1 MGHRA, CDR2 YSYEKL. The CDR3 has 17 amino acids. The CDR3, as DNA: TGCGCCAGCAGACAAAGCTCCGGGACTAGCGGAACCTACGAGCAGTACTTC. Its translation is CASRQSSGTSGTYEQYF.

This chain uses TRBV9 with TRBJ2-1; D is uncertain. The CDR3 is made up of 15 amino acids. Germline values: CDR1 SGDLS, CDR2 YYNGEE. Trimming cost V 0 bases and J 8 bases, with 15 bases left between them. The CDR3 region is CASSVDLPSSYEQFF. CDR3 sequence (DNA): TGTGCCAGCAGCGTAGATCTGCCAAGTAGCTATGAGCAGTTCTTC.

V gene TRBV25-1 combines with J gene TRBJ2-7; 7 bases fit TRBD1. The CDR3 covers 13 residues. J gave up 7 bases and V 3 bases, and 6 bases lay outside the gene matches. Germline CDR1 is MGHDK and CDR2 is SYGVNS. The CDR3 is CASSDRTGGEQYF. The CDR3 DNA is TGTGCCAGCAGTGACCGGACAGGCGGAGAGCAGTACTTC.